This T cell receptor beta chain was retrieved from a study of PD-1 blockade in classical Hodgkin lymphoma. Indicated time point: cycle 4 day 1 (C4D1), after five to seven weeks of nivolumab. Every patient had relapsed following autologous stem cell transplantation, and cohorts differed in brentuximab vedotin exposure. Best overall response was complete response, partial response or progressive disease in these relapsed/refractory classical Hodgkin lymphoma patients. General study findings and limits: By C4D1, CD4+ diversity increased significantly, especially in complete responders.

Turning to this clone: What it binds is not known.

Data came from immunoSEQ multiplex PCR; TCRdb stores just in-frame clones and leaves some out. The sample consists of about 20,000 clones, 70% to 80% of them appearing once. The sample was peripheral blood mononuclear cells (PBMCs), taken before the fourth cycle of nivolumab. This sequence originates from a human donor with classical Hodgkin lymphoma.

CDR3 nucleotides: TGTGCCAGCAGTGAGGTTTTGGGGAATTTCTACGAGCAGTACTTC. It yields the protein CASSEVLGNFYEQYF. This rearrangement joins TRBV2 to TRBJ2-7, with D unclear. CDR1 and CDR2 from the germline V gene are SNHLY and FYNNEI. V was pared by 3 bases and J by 3 bases, with 15 bases between. This CDR3 has 15 residues.